The 32 T cell receptor beta chains below were found in one sample sequenced in a study of blood T cell repertoires in COVID-19. Repertoires were generated with immunoSEQ multiplex PCR, while TCRdb's copy carries only in-frame clones and drops some. The sample has 30,000 to 45,000 clones, 90% seen once. Specimen: peripheral blood. The receptors were gathered from a human donor in a cohort sampled during active COVID-19.

This chain connects TRBV7-9 to TRBJ2-3; 9 bases agree with TRBD2. The V gene end was trimmed by 8 bases and the J gene end by 0 bases; junction bases not matched to a gene: 6. The CDR3 is made up of 15 amino acids. CDR1 and CDR2 (germline): SEHNR, FQNEAQ (reference sequence). CDR3 loop: CASGVTSGSTDTQYF. CDR3 nucleotides: TGTGCCAGCGGAGTCACTAGCGGGAGCACAGATACGCAGTATTTT.

V gene TRBV2 combines with J gene TRBJ2-7; 8 bases are shared with TRBD1. Germline assignment: CDR1 SNHLY and CDR2 FYNNEI. This CDR3 contains 13 residues. V dropped 7 bases and J dropped 7; count of bases not matched to a gene: 9. The CDR3 region is CASTAGGVGEQYF. The CDR3 DNA sequence: TGTGCCAGCACGGCAGGGGGCGTTGGGGAGCAGTACTTC. The full variable domain, its missing parts supplied by reference TRBV2 and TRBJ2-7, is EPEVTQTPSHQVTQMGQEVILRCVPISNHLYFYWYRQILGQKVEFLVSFYNNEISEKSEIFDDQFSVERPDGSNFTLKIRSTKLEDSAMYFCASTAGGVGEQYFGPGTRLTVT.

J is TRBJ2-7 and V is TRBV21-1; no DNA check was done on the table's D call, TRBD2. TRBV21-1 is a documented pseudogene. The CDR3 contains 20 residues. The CDR3 DNA reads as TGTGCCAGCAGCAAAGGTACCGGACAGGGTCATAGCGGGGGGGACTACGAGCAGTACTTC. Translating gives CASSKGTGQGHSGGDYEQYF.

The sample holds a few counts of this clone. This chain uses TRBV3-1 (or the pseudogene TRBV3-2) with TRBJ2-5; possible D gene TRBD1, 7 bases. The CDR3 spans 15 residues. From germline, CDR1 is LGHDT and CDR2 YNNKEL (reference sequence). V shed 1 base and J shed 6 bases, with 15 bases lying between them. CDR3 sequence (DNA): TGTGCCAGCAGCCAAGGGGCAGGGGGGTCACAGACCCAGTACTTC. Translated, it gives CASSQGAGGSQTQYF.

The chain recombines TRBV7-6 with TRBJ2-6, with D unclear. Trimming took 4 bases from V and 2 from J, leaving 12 bases between them. Germline V gene data show CDR1 as SGHVS and CDR2 as FNYEAQ. The CDR3 spans 16 residues. CDR3 sequence: CASSSGWAAGANVLTF. CDR3 nucleotides: TGTGCCAGCAGCTCTGGTTGGGCAGCTGGGGCCAACGTCCTGACTTTC.

The rearrangement links TRBV30 to TRBJ1-2; D remains ambiguous. V lost 4 bases to trimming and J lost 0 bases, with 9 bases between them. This CDR3 contains 13 residues. From germline, CDR1 is GTSNPN and CDR2 SVGIG (reference sequence). The CDR3 is CAWKRQANYGYTF. For the CDR3, the DNA is TGTGCCTGGAAACGGCAGGCTAACTATGGCTACACCTTC.

The rearrangement uses TRBV28 and TRBJ1-6, with 7 positions matching TRBD1. The ends lost 6 bases at V and 1 base at J; junction bases unmatched: 9. CDR1 is MDHEN and CDR2 is SYDVKM in the germline V gene. The CDR3 length is 17 residues. The CDR3 DNA sequence: TGTGCCAGCAGGGGGACAGCTCAAGGGTCCTATAATTCACCCCTCCACTTT. Protein sequence: CASRGTAQGSYNSPLHF.

Comments on this clone: One junction end disagrees with the germline gene, perhaps due to a read error. Within the sample, other DNA sequences also encode this same CDR3. V is TRBV5-1 and J is TRBJ2-5; a weak D match, TRBD2 (6 bases). CDR3 length: 14 amino acids. Germline V gives CDR1 SGHRS, CDR2 YFSETQ. CDR3 amino acids: CASSLGGNQETQYF. The CDR3 DNA follows: TGCGCCAGTAGCTTAGGAGGGAATCAAGAGACCCAGTACTTC.

This chain links TRBV5-1 with TRBJ2-7; TRBD1 agrees at 12 bases. V lost 4 bases and J lost 6; bases outside the gene matches: 5. This CDR3 comprises 14 residues. CDR1 is SGHRS, CDR2 YFSETQ, per germline. The CDR3 DNA reads TGCGCCAGCAGCGCCGGGACAGGGGGCGTCGAGCAGTACTTC. It encodes CASSAGTGGVEQYF.

The genes are TRBV11-2 and TRBJ1-2; tentatively, D is TRBD1 (6 bases). V lost 5 bases, J lost 7 bases, and 14 bases lay in between. The V gene's germline CDR1 is SGHAT and CDR2 FQNNGV. This CDR3 region has 13 residues. CDR3 amino acids: CASSRRQAPGYTF. The CDR3 DNA follows: TGTGCCAGCAGCCGTCGACAGGCGCCTGGCTACACCTTC.

The chain couples TRBV6-2 or TRBV6-3 to TRBJ1-5; 12 bases are a match to TRBD1. The V and J ends lost 2 bases and 8 bases, in that order; junction bases with no gene match: 13. The CDR3 has 18 residues. The germline V gene encodes CDR1 MNHEY and CDR2 SVGEGT. The CDR3 loop reads CASSYTSGTGGPTEPQHF. In nucleotides, the CDR3 is TGTGCCAGCAGTTACACTTCCGGGACAGGGGGCCCCACGGAGCCCCAGCATTTT.

The CDR3 bases are TGTGCCAGTCAAGCGGGTAAAAGCACAGATACGCAGTATTTT. It yields the protein CASQAGKSTDTQYF. The J gene is TRBJ2-3, the V gene TRBV11-2, with D possibly matching TRBD2 (6 bases). This CDR3 has 14 amino acids. Germline V CDR1 and CDR2: SGHAT, FQNNGV. The V end was cut by 9 bases, the J end by 0 bases, with 13 bases between.

V is TRBV2 and J is TRBJ1-1; a weak D match, TRBD1 (6 bases). The CDR3 contains 15 residues. The germline V gene has CDR1 SNHLY and CDR2 FYNNEI. V was pared by 6 bases and J by 1 base, with 15 bases between. Here the CDR3 reads CASSPGGLGNTEAFF. The CDR3 DNA sequence: TGTGCCAGCAGCCCCGGGGGGCTTGGGAACACTGAAGCTTTCTTT.

This chain uses TRBV28 with TRBJ2-2; maybe TRBD1 (6 bases). The CDR3 extends over 14 amino acids. The germline V and J ends were trimmed by 8 bases and 1 base, with 11 bases remaining between them. The V gene's germline CDR1 is MDHEN and CDR2 SYDVKM. CDR3 DNA: TGTGCCAGCGGAAACAGGGAGAACACCGGGGAGCTGTTTTTT. Translated, it gives CASGNRENTGELFF.

The chain has TRBV6-5 and TRBJ2-7, with D possibly matching TRBD2 (6 bases). CDR1 is MNHEY, CDR2 SVGAGI, per germline. This CDR3 comprises 14 residues. Trimming took 5 bases from V and 3 from J, leaving 14 bases between them. The CDR3 protein is CASSPGGGGYEQYF. The CDR3 coding sequence is TGTGCCAGCAGTCCCGGGGGAGGAGGCTACGAGCAGTACTTC.

The chain links TRBV28 to TRBJ1-2; 7 bases are shared with TRBD1. The CDR3 consists of 18 residues. V lost 4 bases to trimming and J lost 0 bases; unmatched junction nucleotides: 14. Germline V gene sequence: CDR1 MDHEN, CDR2 SYDVKM. As DNA, the CDR3 is TGTGCCAGCAGTTGGTCCCGGGACAGATATTTAACTAACTATGGCTACACCTTC. Its protein is CASSWSRDRYLTNYGYTF.

The gene calls are TRBV5-1 and TRBJ2-5; D might be TRBD1 (6 bases). This CDR3 is 13 amino acids long. Germline loops: CDR1 SGHRS, CDR2 YFSETQ. V was pared by 4 bases and J by 5 bases, with 12 bases between. The CDR3 loop reads CASSTGSGETQYF. The CDR3 coding sequence is TGCGCCAGCAGCACAGGGTCGGGGGAGACCCAGTACTTC.

The J gene is TRBJ1-1, the V gene TRBV4-1; possibly TRBD1 for D (5 bases). The CDR3 loop spans 15 amino acids. V lost 7 bases and J 7 bases, leaving 22 bases between the germline ends. From germline, CDR1 is MGHRA and CDR2 YSYEKL. The CDR3 sequence is CASTPIGEGRVEAFF. In DNA, the CDR3 is TGCGCCAGCACCCCCATAGGGGAGGGTAGGGTTGAAGCTTTCTTT.

The chain recombines TRBV7-9 with TRBJ1-3; no clear D. From germline, CDR1 is SEHNR and CDR2 FQNEAQ (reference sequence). This CDR3 spans 14 amino acids. V dropped 1 base and J dropped 2 bases, with 6 bases sitting between them. The CDR3 region is CASSLGNTGNTIYF. CDR3 nucleotides: TGTGCCAGCAGCTTAGGCAACACTGGAAACACCATATATTTT.

The chain joins TRBV28 to TRBJ2-5; D possibly corresponds to TRBD2 (6 bases). V lost 2 bases, J lost 7 bases, and 11 bases lay in between. The CDR3 contains 13 residues. Germline V gene data show CDR1 as MDHEN and CDR2 as SYDVKM. The CDR3 protein is CASSLGPEGTQYF. DNA for the CDR3: TGTGCCAGCAGTTTAGGACCGGAGGGGACCCAGTACTTC.

V usage is TRBV9 and J usage is TRBJ2-5; D is possibly TRBD2 (6 bases). The length of the CDR3 is 14 residues. From germline, CDR1 is SGDLS and CDR2 YYNGEE. V was shortened by 0 bases and J by 5 bases, with 11 bases between the two germline ends. The CDR3 sequence: CASSVGGVGETQYF. Written as DNA, the CDR3 is TGTGCCAGCAGCGTAGGCGGGGTCGGGGAGACCCAGTACTTC.

The chain recombines TRBV7-3 with TRBJ2-1, with 9 positions matching TRBD2. The length of the CDR3 is 14 residues. Germline loops: CDR1 SGHTA, CDR2 FQGTGA. The ends lost 5 bases at V and 4 bases at J; junction bases unmatched: 3. CDR3 sequence: CASSKGLAYNEQFF. The CDR3 region has the DNA TGTGCCAGCAGCAAGGGACTAGCTTACAATGAGCAGTTCTTC.

The chain has TRBV14 and TRBJ2-2; D might be TRBD2 (5 bases). V was clipped by 6 bases and J by 4 bases, with 18 bases between them. The CDR3 runs to 16 residues. Germline CDR1 SGHDN, CDR2 FVKESK. Here the CDR3 DNA reads TGTGCCAGCAGTCGCCTAATAGGAGGTGGCACCGGGGAGCTGTTTTTT. Its translation: CASSRLIGGGTGELFF.

This chain uses TRBV6-5 with TRBJ2-1; the match to TRBD2 covers 10 bases. The trim removed 6 bases at V and 4 bases at J, leaving 6 bases unmatched. The germline CDR1 and CDR2 sequences are MNHEY and SVGAGI. There are 15 residues in the CDR3. For the CDR3, the DNA is TGTGCCAGCAGCTCTCTAGCGGGAGCATACAATGAGCAGTTCTTC. This codes for CASSSLAGAYNEQFF.

The V and J genes are TRBV5-1 and TRBJ1-4; D gene uncertain. The germline V gene encodes CDR1 SGHRS and CDR2 YFSETQ. Between the trimmed V and J ends, which lost 4 bases and 5 bases, there was a span of 15 bases. This CDR3 is 15 amino acids long. CDR3 nucleotide sequence: TGCGCCAGCAGCCGAGGGAACGCCGGGAATGAAAAACTGTTTTTT. Amino acids: CASSRGNAGNEKLFF.

The genes are TRBV19 and TRBJ2-7; 10 positions agree with TRBD2. This CDR3 is 16 amino acids long. Germline values: CDR1 LNHDA, CDR2 SQIVND (reference sequence). V lost 5 bases and J lost 7; bases outside the gene matches: 14. This CDR3 is CASSQNSLAGAGEQYF. CDR3 sequence (DNA): TGTGCCAGTAGTCAAAACTCCCTAGCGGGAGCTGGGGAGCAGTACTTC.

The gene calls are TRBV15 and TRBJ2-3; D gene uncertain. V lost 1 base to trimming and J lost 1 base, with 15 bases between them. This CDR3 spans 17 amino acids. Germline CDR1 is LNHNV and CDR2 is YYDKDF (reference sequence). The CDR3 loop is CATSRAHRTSGTDTQYF. CDR3 nucleotides: TGTGCCACCAGCAGAGCCCACAGAACCTCTGGCACAGATACGCAGTATTTT.

J is TRBJ1-5 and V is TRBV28; weak D call: TRBD1 (5 bases). V was pared by 6 bases and J by 3 bases, with 15 bases between. The CDR3 runs to 15 residues. Germline V CDR1 and CDR2: MDHEN, SYDVKM. The DNA of the CDR3 is TGTGCCAGCAGCCCCTCGACAGCACTCAATCAGCCCCAGCATTTT. Encoded protein: CASSPSTALNQPQHF.

This clone was seen a single time. The chain carries TRBV11-2 and TRBJ2-2, with 10 bases fitting TRBD1. The CDR3 covers 17 residues. J gave up 5 bases and V 0 bases, and 6 bases lay outside the gene matches. Germline V CDR1 and CDR2: SGHAT, FQNNGV. The CDR3 sequence is CASSLDGGQGRTGELFF. The CDR3 DNA sequence: TGTGCCAGCAGCTTAGATGGGGGACAGGGGCGGACCGGGGAGCTGTTTTTT.

The rearrangement joins TRBV6-5 to TRBJ2-1; TRBD1 might be the D (6 bases). The CDR3 length is 15 residues. Trimming shortened V by 7 bases and J by 5 bases, and 18 bases separated the two germline ends. CDR1 and CDR2 (germline): MNHEY, SVGAGI. The CDR3 loop is CASTTGQRGNNEQFF. CDR3 sequence (DNA): TGTGCCAGCACGACGGGACAAAGGGGTAACAATGAGCAGTTCTTC.

The gene calls are TRBV2 and TRBJ1-5, with a possible D match to TRBD1 (5 bases). The CDR3 loop spans 14 amino acids. The V and J ends lost 5 bases and 6 bases respectively, with 14 bases between them. Germline V gene sequence: CDR1 SNHLY, CDR2 FYNNEI. CDR3 region: CASSSNGGSQPQHF. The CDR3, as DNA: TGTGCCAGCAGTAGTAACGGGGGGTCTCAGCCCCAGCATTTT.

V and J are TRBV7-3 and TRBJ2-3, with D possibly being TRBD2 (5 bases). Trimming shortened V by 6 bases and J by 2 bases, and 12 bases separated the two germline ends. Germline CDR1 and CDR2: SGHTA and FQGTGA. The CDR3 is made up of 14 amino acids. The CDR3 coding sequence is TGTGCCAGCAGTTCCCCGGAGGTCACAGATACGCAGTATTTT. Amino acid sequence: CASSSPEVTDTQYF.